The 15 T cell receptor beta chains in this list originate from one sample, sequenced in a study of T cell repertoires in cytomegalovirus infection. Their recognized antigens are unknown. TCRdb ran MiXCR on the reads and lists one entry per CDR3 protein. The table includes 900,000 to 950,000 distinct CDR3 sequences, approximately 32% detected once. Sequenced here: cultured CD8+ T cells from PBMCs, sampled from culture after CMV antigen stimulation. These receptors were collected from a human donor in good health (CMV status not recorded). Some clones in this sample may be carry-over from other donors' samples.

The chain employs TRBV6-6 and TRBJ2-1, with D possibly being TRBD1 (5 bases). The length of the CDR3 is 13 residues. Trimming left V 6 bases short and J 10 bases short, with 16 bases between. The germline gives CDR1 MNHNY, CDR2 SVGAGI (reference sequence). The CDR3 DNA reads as TGTGCCAGCAGCCTCCCCCCAGGGATCGAGCAGTTCTTC. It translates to CASSLPPGIEQFF.

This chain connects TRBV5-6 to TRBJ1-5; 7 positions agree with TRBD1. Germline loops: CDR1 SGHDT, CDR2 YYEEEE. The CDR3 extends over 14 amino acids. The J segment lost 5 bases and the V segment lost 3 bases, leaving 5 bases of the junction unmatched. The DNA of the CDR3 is TGTGCCAGCAGCTACAGGGGCGAATATCAGCCCCAGCATTTT. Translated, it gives CASSYRGEYQPQHF.

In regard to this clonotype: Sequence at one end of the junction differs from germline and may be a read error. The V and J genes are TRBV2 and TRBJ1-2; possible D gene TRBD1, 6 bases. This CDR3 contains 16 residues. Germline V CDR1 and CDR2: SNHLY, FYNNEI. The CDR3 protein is CASRGTTGRTVYGCTF. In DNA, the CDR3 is TGTGCCAGCAGGGGGACTACAGGAAGGACAGTCTATGGCTGCACCTTC. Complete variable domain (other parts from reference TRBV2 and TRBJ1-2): EPEVTQTPSHQVTQMGQEVILRCVPISNHLYFYWYRQILGQKVEFLVSFYNNEISEKSEIFDDQFSVERPDGSNFTLKIRSTKLEDSAMYFCASRGTTGRTVYGCTFGSGTRLTVV.

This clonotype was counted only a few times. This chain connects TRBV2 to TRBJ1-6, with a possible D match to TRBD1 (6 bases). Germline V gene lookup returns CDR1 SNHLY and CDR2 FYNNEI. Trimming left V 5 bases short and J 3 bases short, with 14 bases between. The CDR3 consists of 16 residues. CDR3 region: CASSNNRQVYNSPLHF. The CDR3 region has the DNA TGTGCCAGCAGTAACAACCGACAGGTCTATAATTCACCCCTCCACTTT.

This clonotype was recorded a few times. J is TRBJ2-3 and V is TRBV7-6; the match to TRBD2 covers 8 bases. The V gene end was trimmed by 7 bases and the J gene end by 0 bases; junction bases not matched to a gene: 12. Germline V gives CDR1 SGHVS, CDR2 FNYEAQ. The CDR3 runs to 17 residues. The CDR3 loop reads CASILLPTSGSTDTQYF. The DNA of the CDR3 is TGTGCCAGCATCCTGTTACCCACTAGCGGAAGCACAGATACGCAGTATTTT.

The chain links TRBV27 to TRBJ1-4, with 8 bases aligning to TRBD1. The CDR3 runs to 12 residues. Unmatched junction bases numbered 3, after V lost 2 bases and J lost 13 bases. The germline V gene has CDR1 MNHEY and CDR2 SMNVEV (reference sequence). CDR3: CASSLPGGGLFF. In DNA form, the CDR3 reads TGTGCCAGCAGTTTACCAGGGGGCGGACTGTTTTTT. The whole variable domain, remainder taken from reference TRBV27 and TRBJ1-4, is EAQVTQNPRYLITVTGKKLTVTCSQNMNHEYMSWYRQDPGLGLRQIYYSMNVEVTDKGDVPEGYKVSRKEKRNFPLILESPSPNQTSLYFCASSLPGGGLFFGSGTQLSVL.

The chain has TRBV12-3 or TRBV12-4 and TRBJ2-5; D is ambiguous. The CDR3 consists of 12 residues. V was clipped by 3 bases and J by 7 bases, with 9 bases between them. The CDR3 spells CASSFEIGTQYF. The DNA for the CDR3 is TGTGCCAGCAGTTTCGAAATTGGGACCCAGTACTTC.

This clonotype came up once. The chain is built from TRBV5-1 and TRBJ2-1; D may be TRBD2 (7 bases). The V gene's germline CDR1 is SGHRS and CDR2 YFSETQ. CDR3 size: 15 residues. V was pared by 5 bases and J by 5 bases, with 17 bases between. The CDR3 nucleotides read TGCGCCAGCAGGAAAGGGGGGGGAACCCACAATGAGCAGTTCTTC. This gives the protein CASRKGGGTHNEQFF.

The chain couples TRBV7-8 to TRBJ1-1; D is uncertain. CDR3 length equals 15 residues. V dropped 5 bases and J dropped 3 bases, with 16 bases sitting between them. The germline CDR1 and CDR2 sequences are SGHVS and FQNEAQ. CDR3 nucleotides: TGTGCCAGCAGCCCAAACGGCGGAGGTGACACTGAAGCTTTCTTT. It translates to CASSPNGGGDTEAFF.

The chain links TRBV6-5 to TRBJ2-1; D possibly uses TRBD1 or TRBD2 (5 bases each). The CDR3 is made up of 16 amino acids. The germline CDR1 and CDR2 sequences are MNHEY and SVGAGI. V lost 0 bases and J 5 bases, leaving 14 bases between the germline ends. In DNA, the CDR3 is TGTGCCAGCAGTTACTCGAGTAAGGGACGTGACAATGAGCAGTTCTTC. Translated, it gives CASSYSSKGRDNEQFF.

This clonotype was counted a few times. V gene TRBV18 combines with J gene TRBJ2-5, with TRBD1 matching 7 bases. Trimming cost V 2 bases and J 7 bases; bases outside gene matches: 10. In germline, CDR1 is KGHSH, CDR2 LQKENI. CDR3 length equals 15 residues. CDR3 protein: CASSPRSDPGGTQYF. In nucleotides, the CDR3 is TGTGCCAGCTCACCAAGGTCGGACCCAGGGGGGACCCAGTACTTC.

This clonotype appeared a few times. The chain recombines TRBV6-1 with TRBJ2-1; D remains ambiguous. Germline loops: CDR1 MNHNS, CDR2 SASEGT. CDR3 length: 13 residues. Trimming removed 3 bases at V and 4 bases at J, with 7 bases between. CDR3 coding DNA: TGTGCCAGCAGTGAGAGAACTTACAATGAGCAGTTCTTC. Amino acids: CASSERTYNEQFF.

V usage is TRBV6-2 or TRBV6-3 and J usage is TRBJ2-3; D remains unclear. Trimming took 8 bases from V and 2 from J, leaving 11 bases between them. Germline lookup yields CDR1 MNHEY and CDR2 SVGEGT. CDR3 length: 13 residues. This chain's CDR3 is CASGWSYTDTQYF. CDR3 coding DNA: TGTGCCAGCGGTTGGTCCTACACAGATACGCAGTATTTT.

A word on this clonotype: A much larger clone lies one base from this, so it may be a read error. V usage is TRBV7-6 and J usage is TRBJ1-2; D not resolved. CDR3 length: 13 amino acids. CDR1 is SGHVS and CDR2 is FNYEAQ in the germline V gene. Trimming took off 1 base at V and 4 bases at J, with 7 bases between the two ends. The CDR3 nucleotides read TGTGCCAGCAGCTTAGGGGAACTCTATGGCTACACCTTC. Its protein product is CASSLGELYGYTF.

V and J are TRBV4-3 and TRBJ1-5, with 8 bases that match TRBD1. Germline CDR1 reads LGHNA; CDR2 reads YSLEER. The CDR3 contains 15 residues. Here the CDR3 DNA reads TGCGCTATGCCTCCGGGACAGGCCTTAAATCAGCCCCAGCATTTT. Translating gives CAMPPGQALNQPQHF.